Given below is one T cell receptor beta chain in context. Authors' analysis steps: Nucleated cell number was recorded as an estimate derived from reference gene primer amplification. The data were produced by immunoSEQ multiplex PCR, yet TCRdb's version contains in-frame clones alone and is incomplete. V and J calls and clone size come straight from that table; D and trimming were deduced from the DNA. The sample contains just under 80,000 clones, over 75% of which appear only once. This sample stems from a study of blood T cell repertoires in COVID-19. Study summary: Samples of COVID-19 (acute and convalescent) were obtained from the United States, Italy and Spain. PBMCs, B-cell-depleted T cells, or T cells were the source of the cDNA or gDNA that made up the material.

The CDR3 contains 18 residues. Losses at the gene ends were 0 bases for V and 0 bases for J; bases not matched to a gene: 6. Per the germline V gene, CDR1 is LGHNT and CDR2 is FRNRAP. This TCR was recovered from a human donor in a cohort sampled during active COVID-19. This chain joins TRBV12-5 and TRBJ2-2; 8 nucleotides agree with TRBD1. The sequenced sample consisted of peripheral blood. The CDR3, as DNA: TGTGCTAGTGGTTTGGTCAGAACAGGGGGAACGAACACCGGGGAGCTGTTTTTT. It specifies CASGLVRTGGTNTGELFF.